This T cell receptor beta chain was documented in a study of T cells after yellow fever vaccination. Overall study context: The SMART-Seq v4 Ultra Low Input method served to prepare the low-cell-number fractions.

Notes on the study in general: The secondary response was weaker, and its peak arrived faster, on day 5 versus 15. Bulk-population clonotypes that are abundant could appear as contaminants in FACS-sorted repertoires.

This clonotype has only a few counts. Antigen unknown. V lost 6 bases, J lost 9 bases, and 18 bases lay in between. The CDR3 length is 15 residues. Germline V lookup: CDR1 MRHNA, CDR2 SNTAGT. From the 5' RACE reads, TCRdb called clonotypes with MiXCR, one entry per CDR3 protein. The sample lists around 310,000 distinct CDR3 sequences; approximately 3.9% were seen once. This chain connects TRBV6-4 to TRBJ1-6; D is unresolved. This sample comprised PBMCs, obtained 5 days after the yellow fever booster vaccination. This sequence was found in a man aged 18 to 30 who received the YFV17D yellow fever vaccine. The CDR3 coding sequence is TGTGCCAGCAGATCGACGGCGGGCTGGGGTTCACCCCTCCACTTT. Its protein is CASRSTAGWGSPLHF.